The 32 T cell receptor beta chains below all came from one sample that was sequenced in a study of cytomegalovirus exposure and HLA in healthy donors. Both 60 Vbeta primers and 13 Jbeta primers went into the PCR. TCRdb keeps only in-frame clones here, not all; method: immunoSEQ multiplex PCR. The table lists 95,000 to 100,000 clones, approximately 85% of them singletons, with around 3.9% in the top ten. The sequencing sample was made of PBMCs. These receptors were obtained from a man under 40 in good health and CMV-seronegative.

This clone was seen once. This chain links TRBV9 with TRBJ1-1; TRBD1 is a possible D gene (5 bases). V was clipped by 0 bases and J by 4 bases, with 10 bases between them. The CDR3 has 14 amino acids. Germline V lookup: CDR1 SGDLS, CDR2 YYNGEE. The CDR3 region is CASSVGGGGTEAFF. DNA for the CDR3: TGTGCCAGCAGCGTAGGGGGGGGAGGCACTGAAGCTTTCTTT. Drawing the rest from reference TRBV9 and TRBJ1-1, the complete variable domain is DSGVTQTPKHLITATGQRVTLRCSPRSGDLSVYWYQQSLDQGLQFLIQYYNGEERAKGNILERFSAQQFPDLHSELNLSSLELGDSALYFCASSVGGGGTEAFFGQGTRLTVV.

The chain employs TRBV5-1 and TRBJ1-1; no clear D gene. The V gene's germline CDR1 is SGHRS and CDR2 YFSETQ. Trimming shortened V by 1 base and J by 3 bases, and 7 bases separated the two germline ends. CDR3 size: 13 residues. CDR3: CASSLQSDTEAFF. The DNA for the CDR3 is TGCGCCAGCAGCTTGCAGTCAGACACTGAAGCTTTCTTT.

This clone has only one observation. The rearrangement links TRBV4-2 to TRBJ2-2; 8 bases match TRBD2. This CDR3 comprises 17 residues. V gave up 0 bases and J gave up 3 bases; unmatched junction bases: 6. Germline V gene lookup returns CDR1 LGHNA and CDR2 YNFKEQ. The chain's CDR3 is CASSQEAAGGYTGELFF. CDR3 DNA sequence: TGTGCCAGCAGCCAAGAAGCGGCGGGGGGCTACACCGGGGAGCTGTTTTTT.

The chain employs TRBV19 and TRBJ2-3; TRBD2 aligns across 12 bases. Germline V CDR1 and CDR2: LNHDA, SQIVND (reference sequence). The CDR3 is made up of 17 amino acids. J was trimmed by 0 bases and V by 6 bases; bases with no gene match: 7. This CDR3 is CASSRGLAGFSTDTQYF. The CDR3 coding sequence is TGTGCCAGTAGCCGGGGACTAGCGGGTTTTAGCACAGATACGCAGTATTTT.

This chain joins TRBV10-3 and TRBJ2-1, with 11 bases fitting TRBD2. The germline V gene encodes CDR1 ENHRY and CDR2 SYGVKD. The CDR3 totals 16 residues. V lost 10 bases, J lost 1 base, and 9 bases stayed unmatched. CDR3 coding DNA: TGTGCCAGTTCGATAGCGGGAGGGATTTCCTACAATGAGCAGTTCTTC. Translation: CASSIAGGISYNEQFF.

The chain uses TRBV30 and TRBJ2-7, with D perhaps TRBD1 (6 bases). CDR3 length equals 15 residues. Germline values: CDR1 GTSNPN, CDR2 SVGIG (reference sequence). Here the CDR3 reads CACTLRTVFSYEQYF. The CDR3, as DNA: TGTGCTTGTACCCTCCGGACAGTTTTCTCCTACGAGCAGTACTTC.

V usage is TRBV11-2 and J usage is TRBJ1-5; maybe TRBD1 (6 bases). CDR3 length: 12 amino acids. V was shortened by 8 bases and J by 7 bases, with 12 bases between the two germline ends. Per germline, CDR1 SGHAT and CDR2 FQNNGV. The chain's CDR3 is CASSTGNQPQHF. The CDR3 DNA is TGTGCCAGCTCAACAGGGAACCAGCCCCAGCATTTT.

The V call is TRBV28, the J call TRBJ2-3; D may be TRBD2 (6 bases). This CDR3 comprises 13 residues. Germline V gives CDR1 MDHEN, CDR2 SYDVKM. Trimming shortened V by 5 bases and J by 8 bases, and 14 bases separated the two germline ends. CDR3 loop: CASSRQPGGTQYF. In nucleotides, the CDR3 is TGTGCCAGCAGTCGACAGCCCGGGGGTACGCAGTATTTT.

The chain recombines TRBV15 with TRBJ1-5, with no clear D. V was cut by 1 base and J by 5 bases, with 3 bases left in between. The CDR3 is 12 amino acids. Looked up from germline, CDR1 is LNHNV and CDR2 is YYDKDF (reference sequence). The CDR3 nucleotides read TGTGCCACCAGCAGAGTCGATCAGCCCCAGCATTTT. This sequence encodes CATSRVDQPQHF.

The V call is TRBV2, the J call TRBJ2-7; TRBD2 matches at 7 bases. Germline V gives CDR1 SNHLY, CDR2 FYNNEI. CDR3 length: 14 residues. Trimming took 2 bases from V and 2 from J; bases not matched to a gene: 3. CDR3 region: CASSEFRGAYEQYF. The CDR3 coding sequence is TGTGCCAGCAGTGAATTCCGGGGGGCCTACGAGCAGTACTTC.

This clone occurred once. V usage is TRBV2 and J usage is TRBJ1-1, with D unresolved. V lost 4 bases and J 11 bases, leaving 11 bases between the germline ends. Germline CDR1 and CDR2: SNHLY and FYNNEI. This CDR3 comprises 11 residues. CDR3 sequence (DNA): TGTGCCAGCAGTGGGGTCGCGGTGGCTTTCTTT. This translates into CASSGVAVAFF.

This rearrangement joins TRBV9 to TRBJ2-3; TRBD2 matches at 10 bases. From germline, CDR1 is SGDLS and CDR2 YYNGEE. The CDR3 is 17 residues long. Trimming removed 0 bases from V and 2 bases from J; junction bases left unmatched: 6. The CDR3 region is CASSVAIAGGTTDTQYF. The CDR3 nucleotides read TGTGCCAGCAGCGTAGCTATAGCGGGGGGCACCACAGATACGCAGTATTTT.

V usage is TRBV5-1 and J usage is TRBJ2-2; D is possibly TRBD1 (5 bases). Trimming removed 5 bases from V and 6 bases from J, with 11 bases in between. The CDR3 sequence is 13 residues long. Looked up from germline, CDR1 is SGHRS and CDR2 is YFSETQ. Written as DNA, the CDR3 is TGCGCCAGCAGACCCCAGGGCCCCGGGGAGCTGTTTTTT. Translation: CASRPQGPGELFF.

The sample holds a few counts of this clone. The chain employs TRBV7-9 and TRBJ2-7; D remains ambiguous. CDR3 length equals 12 residues. Germline V gives CDR1 SEHNR, CDR2 FQNEAQ (reference sequence). V was trimmed by 7 bases and J by 6 bases, leaving 13 bases between them. In DNA form, the CDR3 reads TGTGCCAGCACAGGCCTCATGGCCGAGCAGTACTTC. It translates to CASTGLMAEQYF.

The chain links TRBV9 to TRBJ2-1; D is perhaps TRBD1 (6 bases). This CDR3 is built from 16 residues. Germline CDR1 and CDR2: SGDLS and YYNGEE. Trimming took 0 bases from V and 7 from J, leaving 17 bases between them. The CDR3 DNA sequence: TGTGCCAGCAGCGTAGAAGGTCACAGGGTTGGTAATGAGCAGTTCTTC. This translates into CASSVEGHRVGNEQFF. Full variable domain (missing parts from reference TRBV9 and TRBJ2-1): DSGVTQTPKHLITATGQRVTLRCSPRSGDLSVYWYQQSLDQGLQFLIQYYNGEERAKGNILERFSAQQFPDLHSELNLSSLELGDSALYFCASSVEGHRVGNEQFFGPGTRLTVL.

V gene TRBV27 combines with J gene TRBJ2-2; D is unresolved. This CDR3 contains 17 residues. Germline lookup yields CDR1 MNHEY and CDR2 SMNVEV (reference sequence). V lost 4 bases to trimming and J lost 4 bases, with 19 bases between them. Here the CDR3 reads CASSSTTGWASTGELFF. CDR3 bases: TGTGCCAGCAGTTCAACCACTGGTTGGGCGAGCACCGGGGAGCTGTTTTTT.

The chain couples TRBV4-1 to TRBJ2-7; the D gene is possibly TRBD2 (5 bases). CDR1 MGHRA and CDR2 YSYEKL come from the germline V gene. CDR3 length equals 15 residues. With 1 base removed from V and 4 bases from J, the gap between germline ends came to 14 bases. The CDR3 protein is CASSQGSGVLYEQYF. CDR3 coding DNA: TGCGCCAGCAGCCAAGGTTCCGGGGTCCTATACGAGCAGTACTTC.

The rearrangement links TRBV7-9 to TRBJ2-2; D uncertain. Germline-derived CDR1 and CDR2 are SEHNR and FQNEAQ (reference sequence). The length of the CDR3 is 13 residues. V lost 5 bases and J 6 bases, leaving 10 bases between the germline ends. CDR3 residues: CASSASAPGELFF. Here the CDR3 DNA reads TGTGCCAGCAGCGCGAGCGCTCCCGGGGAGCTGTTTTTT.

This clone has just one count. The chain links TRBV6-5 to TRBJ2-7; 7 bases are shared with TRBD2. The V gene end was trimmed by 10 bases and the J gene end by 6 bases; junction bases not matched to a gene: 18. Germline CDR1 is MNHEY and CDR2 is SVGAGI. The CDR3 has 15 amino acids. The CDR3 DNA is TGTGCCACTGGGGGGGATGGAGGGGAACCCCTCGAGCAGTACTTC. Translation: CATGGDGGEPLEQYF.

This chain uses TRBV7-2 with TRBJ2-7; D gene uncertain. With 1 base removed from V and 5 bases from J, the gap between germline ends came to 6 bases. The V gene's germline CDR1 is SGHTA and CDR2 FQGNSA. CDR3 length: 12 amino acids. CDR3 sequence (DNA): TGTGCCAGCAGCTTAGTCCCCAACGAGCAGTACTTC. Its translation is CASSLVPNEQYF.

J is TRBJ2-7 and V is TRBV4-1; 9 nucleotides line up with TRBD1. Germline values: CDR1 MGHRA, CDR2 YSYEKL. V was clipped by 3 bases and J by 1 base; unmatched bases: 13. The CDR3 loop spans 18 amino acids. The CDR3 spells CASSQEMGGQGGSYEQYF. Written as DNA, the CDR3 is TGCGCCAGCAGCCAGGAGATGGGGGGACAGGGAGGTTCCTACGAGCAGTACTTC.

The chain couples TRBV18 to TRBJ2-7; D is possibly TRBD2 (6 bases). CDR1 and CDR2 (germline): KGHSH, LQKENI. The CDR3 sequence is 15 residues long. Trimming left V 3 bases short and J 5 bases short, with 17 bases between. CDR3 loop: CASSPPSVGEDEQYF. The CDR3 coding sequence is TGTGCCAGCTCACCTCCCTCGGTCGGGGAGGACGAGCAGTACTTC.

This sequence joins TRBV11-2 and TRBJ1-2; D is unresolved. This CDR3 comprises 17 residues. CDR1 SGHAT and CDR2 FQNNGV come from the germline V gene. V lost 4 bases and J 0 bases, leaving 18 bases between the germline ends. For the CDR3, the DNA is TGTGCCAGCAGCTACGGTTCCGGGAGATCCACTAACTATGGCTACACCTTC. Translated: CASSYGSGRSTNYGYTF.

The gene calls are TRBV4-3 and TRBJ2-3, with D unresolved. This CDR3 is built from 13 residues. Deletions cut 4 bases from V and 5 bases from J, with 10 bases between. Germline values: CDR1 LGHNA, CDR2 YSLEER. CDR3 sequence: CASSRRSEDTQYF. The CDR3 DNA reads TGCGCCAGCAGCCGCCGAAGCGAAGATACGCAGTATTTT.

J is TRBJ1-2 and V is TRBV19; 12 bases align to TRBD1. CDR3 size: 17 residues. V dropped 8 bases and J dropped 4; count of bases not matched to a gene: 14. The V gene's germline CDR1 is LNHDA and CDR2 SQIVND (reference sequence). CDR3 nucleotides: TGTGCCAGTGACTCGGGGGACAGGGGGCGGTTTGGCTATGGCTACACCTTC. It translates to CASDSGDRGRFGYGYTF.

This sequence joins TRBV30 and TRBJ1-1; 7 bases fit TRBD1. CDR1 and CDR2 from the germline V gene are GTSNPN and SVGIG (reference sequence). The CDR3 totals 18 residues. Germline trimming cut 4 bases from V and 0 bases from J; bases unmatched to any gene: 17. Here the CDR3 DNA reads TGTGCCTGGACCTCCCTCCCCACCTGGGACAGCATGAACACTGAAGCTTTCTTT. Translation gives CAWTSLPTWDSMNTEAFF.

The J gene is TRBJ1-5, the V gene TRBV5-5, with TRBD1 as a possible D gene (5 bases). The germline gives CDR1 SGHKS, CDR2 YYEKEE (reference sequence). With 0 bases removed from V and 5 bases from J, the gap between germline ends came to 9 bases. The CDR3 has 14 residues. The DNA for the CDR3 is TGTGCCAGCAGCTTGGAGGCAGGGTATCAGCCCCAGCATTTT. It encodes CASSLEAGYQPQHF. Full variable domain (remainder filled in from reference TRBV5-5 and TRBJ1-5): DAGVTQSPTHLIKTRGQQVTLRCSPISGHKSVSWYQQVLGQGPQFIFQYYEKEERGRGNFPDRFSARQFPNYSSELNVNALLLGDSALYLCASSLEAGYQPQHFGDGTRLSIL.

This sequence joins TRBV5-1 and TRBJ2-1, with TRBD2 matching 7 bases. This CDR3 is 16 amino acids long. The ends lost 4 bases at V and 0 bases at J; junction bases unmatched: 7. Per the germline V gene, CDR1 is SGHRS and CDR2 is YFSETQ. For the CDR3, the DNA is TGCGCCAGCAGCCAATCAGCGGGGAGCTCCTACAATGAGCAGTTCTTC. Translation: CASSQSAGSSYNEQFF.

V gene TRBV5-1 combines with J gene TRBJ1-5; 8 nucleotides line up with TRBD1. There are 14 residues in the CDR3. Germline lookup yields CDR1 SGHRS and CDR2 YFSETQ. The V gene end was trimmed by 4 bases and the J gene end by 6 bases; junction bases not matched to a gene: 6. The CDR3 is CASSLDRAGQPQHF. CDR3 sequence (DNA): TGCGCCAGCAGCCTGGACAGGGCCGGTCAGCCCCAGCATTTT.

There are a few counts of this clone. The chain carries TRBV7-2 and TRBJ2-2; no reliable D call. This CDR3 has 14 amino acids. CDR1 is SGHTA, CDR2 FQGNSA, per germline. The ends were cut back, 1 base at V and 4 bases at J, with 7 bases in the middle. CDR3 sequence reads: CASSLGALTGELFF. The CDR3 DNA follows: TGTGCCAGCAGCTTAGGGGCTCTCACCGGGGAGCTGTTTTTT.

Of note for this clone: An end of the junction differs from the germline gene, which may be a read error. V gene TRBV5-5 combines with J gene TRBJ1-3; 7 bases map to TRBD1. The germline V gene has CDR1 SGHKS and CDR2 YYEKEE (reference sequence). The CDR3 contains 13 residues. In nucleotides, the CDR3 is TGTGCCAGCAGCCTGACCGCCACCGGGACAGTGAATTTT. The encoded protein is CASSLTATGTVNF.

V gene TRBV9 combines with J gene TRBJ2-3; 7 bases are shared with TRBD2. Germline trimming cut 0 bases from V and 4 bases from J; bases unmatched to any gene: 2. The CDR3 contains 14 residues. From germline, CDR1 is SGDLS and CDR2 YYNGEE. For the CDR3, the DNA is TGTGCCAGCAGCGTAGACCTAGCGGCAGATACGCAGTATTTT. This gives the protein CASSVDLAADTQYF. Based on the CDR3 plus reference TRBV9 and TRBJ2-3, the full variable domain is DSGVTQTPKHLITATGQRVTLRCSPRSGDLSVYWYQQSLDQGLQFLIQYYNGEERAKGNILERFSAQQFPDLHSELNLSSLELGDSALYFCASSVDLAADTQYFGPGTRLTVL.